This TCR beta chain was sequenced during a study of blood T cell repertoires in COVID-19. Enrolled during active infection, Seattle patients were then followed longitudinally. Per germline, CDR1 MNHEY and CDR2 SVGAGI. Trimming removed 9 bases at V and 9 bases at J, with 21 bases between. CDR3 length: 14 residues. Profiling relied on immunoSEQ multiplex PCR, and the TCRdb table lists in-frame clones only, not all of them. In the table there are 410,000 or so clones, about 88% of which are singletons. This clone came up once. The source is a woman in her forties with COVID-19, enrolled during active disease. Sequences were obtained from peripheral blood. V gene TRBV6-5 combines with J gene TRBJ2-4; D is unclear. As DNA, the CDR3 is TGTGCCAGTAGTACAAAAATAATTGGTGGCATTCAGTACTTC. This gives the protein CASSTKIIGGIQYF.